The 18 T cell receptor beta chains listed next were all sequenced from one sample in a study of blood T cell repertoires in COVID-19. Clones were sequenced by immunoSEQ multiplex PCR, and TCRdb holds only the in-frame ones, with some missing. Of around 160,000 clones listed, around four fifths are singletons. Material: peripheral blood. These receptors were obtained from a woman aged 40 to 49 with active or convalescent COVID-19.

This clone showed up just a few times. This chain links TRBV19 with TRBJ2-7; 12 bases align to TRBD2. From germline, CDR1 is LNHDA and CDR2 SQIVND (reference sequence). V lost 3 bases to trimming and J lost 2 bases; unmatched junction nucleotides: 14. The CDR3 has 19 amino acids. In DNA form, the CDR3 reads TGTGCCAGTAGTATGATGGCCTCCGGGACTAGCGGGTTCACCTACGAGCAGTACTTC. Translated: CASSMMASGTSGFTYEQYF.

The rearrangement joins TRBV7-2 to TRBJ2-3; TRBD2 agrees at 15 bases. CDR1 and CDR2 (germline): SGHTA, FQGNSA. CDR3 length equals 17 residues. V was pared by 5 bases and J by 3 bases, with 6 bases of the junction left unmatched. The CDR3 sequence: CASSPGLAGGGTDTQYF. Here the CDR3 DNA reads TGTGCCAGCAGCCCTGGACTAGCGGGAGGGGGGACAGATACGCAGTATTTT.

The J gene is TRBJ1-5, the V gene TRBV28, with 7 bases matching TRBD1. The ends lost 6 bases at V and 0 bases at J; junction bases unmatched: 8. The germline V gene encodes CDR1 MDHEN and CDR2 SYDVKM. This CDR3 comprises 16 residues. The CDR3 sequence: CASRGTVRTSNQPQHF. The CDR3 nucleotides are TGTGCCAGCAGGGGGACAGTCAGAACTAGCAATCAGCCCCAGCATTTT.

This clone was observed a single time. The gene calls are TRBV5-4 and TRBJ1-1; TRBD1 agrees at 8 bases. Looked up from germline, CDR1 is SGHNT and CDR2 is YYREEE (reference sequence). With 0 bases clipped from V and 4 bases from J, the junction kept 5 bases outside the gene matches. This CDR3 has 15 amino acids. The CDR3 is CASSLGQGPGTEAFF. The CDR3 DNA follows: TGTGCCAGCAGCTTGGGACAGGGGCCGGGCACTGAAGCTTTCTTT.

Here the CDR3 DNA reads TGTGCCAGCACCGGCGGACTTATGACCTACAATGAGCAGTTCTTC. It yields the protein CASTGGLMTYNEQFF. The chain links TRBV7-9 to TRBJ2-1, with a weak D call TRBD2 (5 bases). Trimming took 7 bases from V and 2 from J, leaving 15 bases between them. The length of the CDR3 is 15 residues. Germline values: CDR1 SEHNR, CDR2 FQNEAQ (reference sequence).

The chain combines TRBV5-4 with TRBJ2-1; 8 bases map to TRBD2. CDR3 length: 19 amino acids. Looked up from germline, CDR1 is SGHNT and CDR2 is YYREEE (reference sequence). With V trimmed by 0 bases and J by 3 bases, 14 bases remained unmatched. In DNA, the CDR3 is TGTGCCAGCAGCTTGGTTAAGCCGGGAGGGCCTTGGGGCTACAATGAGCAGTTCTTC. Protein sequence: CASSLVKPGGPWGYNEQFF.

This clone was seen only once. The gene calls are TRBV7-9 and TRBJ1-2; 9 bases line up with TRBD1. Germline V gene data show CDR1 as SEHNR and CDR2 as FQNEAQ (reference sequence). The CDR3 runs 11 residues. With 11 bases clipped from V and 5 bases from J, the junction kept 3 bases outside the gene matches. CDR3 DNA: TGTGCCGTCGGGACAGGGTATGGCTACACCTTC. This encodes CAVGTGYGYTF.

This sequence joins TRBV19 and TRBJ1-6; D is unclear. Germline V gives CDR1 LNHDA, CDR2 SQIVND (reference sequence). The CDR3 totals 15 residues. The ends were cut back, 3 bases at V and 7 bases at J, with 13 bases in the middle. The CDR3 region has the DNA TGTGCCAGTAGTATGCAGCGGCAGGTCAATTCACCCCTCCACTTT. This gives the protein CASSMQRQVNSPLHF.

This clone was seen once. The chain is built from TRBV5-1 and TRBJ1-1; D call uncertain. Between the trimmed V and J ends, which lost 2 bases and 1 base, there was a span of 9 bases. The germline V gene has CDR1 SGHRS and CDR2 YFSETQ. CDR3 length: 14 residues. As DNA, the CDR3 is TGCGCCAGCAGCTTTACTGCGGAGAACACTGAAGCTTTCTTT. It codes for CASSFTAENTEAFF.

V usage is TRBV9 and J usage is TRBJ2-7; 7 bases match TRBD1. J was trimmed by 3 bases and V by 1 base; bases with no gene match: 7. This CDR3 is 15 amino acids long. The germline gives CDR1 SGDLS, CDR2 YYNGEE. The CDR3 region is CASSVYPGQNYEQYF. In DNA form, the CDR3 reads TGTGCCAGCAGCGTATATCCGGGACAGAACTACGAGCAGTACTTC.

CDR3 nucleotides: TGTGCCAGCAGCGTAGAATCAACGAGAGGGTATGGCTACACCTTC. Protein: CASSVESTRGYGYTF. V usage is TRBV9 and J usage is TRBJ1-2; D uncertain. The CDR3 extends over 15 amino acids. The germline V and J ends were trimmed by 0 bases and 5 bases, with 14 bases remaining between them. CDR1 and CDR2 from the germline V gene are SGDLS and YYNGEE.

The chain carries TRBV9 and TRBJ2-2; D is unresolved. The V end was cut by 0 bases, the J end by 3 bases, with 9 bases between. The CDR3 length is 15 residues. Germline values: CDR1 SGDLS, CDR2 YYNGEE. The CDR3: CASSVGSGHTGELFF. The CDR3 DNA sequence: TGTGCCAGCAGCGTAGGATCTGGGCACACCGGGGAGCTGTTTTTT.

The rearrangement uses TRBV4-3 and TRBJ1-1, with TRBD1 matching 12 bases. This CDR3 has 15 residues. The V gene end was trimmed by 5 bases and the J gene end by 8 bases; junction bases not matched to a gene: 9. Germline lookup yields CDR1 LGHNA and CDR2 YSLEER. The CDR3 loop is CASSFPGQGAGEAFF. CDR3 coding DNA: TGCGCCAGCAGCTTCCCGGGACAGGGGGCAGGCGAAGCTTTCTTT.

This clone has just one count. V is TRBV2 and J is TRBJ2-2; TRBD1 is a possible D gene (5 bases). Germline CDR1 reads SNHLY; CDR2 reads FYNNEI. V was clipped by 7 bases and J by 5 bases, with 17 bases between them. This CDR3 region has 15 residues. CDR3 region: CASKGRETWTGELFF. The CDR3 DNA is TGTGCCAGCAAGGGCAGGGAAACGTGGACCGGGGAGCTGTTTTTT.

This chain connects TRBV29-1 to TRBJ1-3; D not resolved. The germline CDR1 and CDR2 sequences are SQVTM and ANQGSEA. The CDR3 has 13 amino acids. Trimming stripped 3 bases from V and 3 bases from J, with 9 bases between. The CDR3 region is CSVDGGGGNTIYF. CDR3 nucleotides: TGCAGCGTTGACGGAGGAGGTGGAAACACCATATATTTT.

This chain connects TRBV19 to TRBJ1-5; 11 nucleotides match TRBD1. V shed 5 bases, J shed 2 bases, and the junction held 8 bases outside the gene matches. The CDR3 length is 17 residues. CDR1 and CDR2 (germline): LNHDA, SQIVND (reference sequence). The CDR3 coding sequence is TGTGCCAGTAGTCCCCGGACAGGGGGCGCGGGCAATCAGCCCCAGCATTTT. Protein product: CASSPRTGGAGNQPQHF.

The rearrangement joins TRBV5-1 to TRBJ2-2; 12 bases line up with TRBD2. The CDR3 has 15 amino acids. The V and J ends lost 0 bases and 6 bases, in that order; junction bases with no gene match: 0. Germline CDR1 reads SGHRS; CDR2 reads YFSETQ. The CDR3 is CASSLASGRAGELFF. The CDR3 nucleotides are TGCGCCAGCAGCTTGGCTAGCGGGAGGGCCGGGGAGCTGTTTTTT. The full variable domain, in which reference TRBV5-1 and TRBJ2-2 provide the parts outside the CDR3, is KAGVTQTPRYLIKTRGQQVTLSCSPISGHRSVSWYQQTPGQGLQFLFEYFSETQRNKGNFPGRFSGRQFSNSRSEMNVSTLELGDSALYLCASSLASGRAGELFFGEGSRLTVL.

The rearrangement uses TRBV5-1 and TRBJ2-7, with 8 bases fitting TRBD1. Germline values: CDR1 SGHRS, CDR2 YFSETQ. The CDR3 runs 16 residues. V was clipped by 2 bases and J by 0 bases; unmatched bases: 7. CDR3 bases: TGCGCCAGCAGCTTCCAGGGGGCCGGGGGCTCCTACGAGCAGTACTTC. Translation gives CASSFQGAGGSYEQYF.